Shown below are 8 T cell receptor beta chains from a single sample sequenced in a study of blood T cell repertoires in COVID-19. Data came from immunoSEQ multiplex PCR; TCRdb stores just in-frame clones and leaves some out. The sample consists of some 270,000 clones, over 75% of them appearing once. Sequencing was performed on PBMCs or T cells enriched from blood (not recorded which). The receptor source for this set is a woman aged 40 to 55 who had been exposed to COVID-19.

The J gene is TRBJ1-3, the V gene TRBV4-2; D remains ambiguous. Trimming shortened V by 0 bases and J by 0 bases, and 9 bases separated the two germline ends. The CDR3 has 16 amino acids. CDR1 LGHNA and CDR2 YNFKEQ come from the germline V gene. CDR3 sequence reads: CASSQELARSGNTIYF. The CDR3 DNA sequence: TGTGCCAGCAGCCAAGAGCTCGCGCGCTCTGGAAACACCATATATTTT.

The CDR3 reads CASRSGNEQFF. CDR3 in DNA: TGTGCCAGCAGGAGTGGTAATGAGCAGTTCTTC. The chain is built from TRBV12-3 or TRBV12-4 and TRBJ2-1; D gene unclear. The CDR3 spans 11 residues. V shed 6 bases and J shed 7 bases, with 7 bases lying between them.

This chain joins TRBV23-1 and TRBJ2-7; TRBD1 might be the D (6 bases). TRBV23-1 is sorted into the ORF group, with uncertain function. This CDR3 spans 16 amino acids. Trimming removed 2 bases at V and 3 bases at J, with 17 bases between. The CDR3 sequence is CASSQPHPQGYYEQYF. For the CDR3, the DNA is TGCGCCAGCAGTCAACCCCACCCCCAGGGGTACTACGAGCAGTACTTC.

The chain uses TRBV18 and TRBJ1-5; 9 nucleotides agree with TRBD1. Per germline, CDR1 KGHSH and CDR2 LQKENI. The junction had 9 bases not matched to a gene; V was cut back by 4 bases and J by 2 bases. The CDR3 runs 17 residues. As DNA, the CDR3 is TGTGCCAGCTCACTCCGGACAGGGGATGGTGGCAATCAGCCCCAGCATTTT. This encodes CASSLRTGDGGNQPQHF.

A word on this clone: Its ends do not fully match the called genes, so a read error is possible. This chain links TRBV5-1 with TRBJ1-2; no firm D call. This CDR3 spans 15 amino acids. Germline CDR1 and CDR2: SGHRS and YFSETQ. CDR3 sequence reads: CASTREGLVRDGYTF. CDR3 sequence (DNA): TGTGCCAGCACCCGAGAGGGATTAGTTCGGGATGGCTACACCTTC.

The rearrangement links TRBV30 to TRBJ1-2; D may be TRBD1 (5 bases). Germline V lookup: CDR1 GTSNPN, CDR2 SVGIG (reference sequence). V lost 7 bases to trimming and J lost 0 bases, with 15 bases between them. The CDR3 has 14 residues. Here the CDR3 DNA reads TGTGCCTTGTCAGGCGGGGGAGCTAACTATGGCTACACCTTC. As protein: CALSGGGANYGYTF.

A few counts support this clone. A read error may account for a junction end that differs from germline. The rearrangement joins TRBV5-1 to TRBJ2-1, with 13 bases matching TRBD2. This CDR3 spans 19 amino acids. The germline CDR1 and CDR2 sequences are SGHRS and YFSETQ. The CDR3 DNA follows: TGTGCCAGCAGCTTGCCGACTAGCGGGAGGACCAGCTCCTACAATGAGCAGTTCTTC. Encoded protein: CASSLPTSGRTSSYNEQFF.

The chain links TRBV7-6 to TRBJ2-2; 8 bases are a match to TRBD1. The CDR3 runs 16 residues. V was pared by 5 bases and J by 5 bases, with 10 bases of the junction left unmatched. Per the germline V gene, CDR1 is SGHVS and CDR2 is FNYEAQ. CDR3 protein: CASSTGTGGVTGELFF. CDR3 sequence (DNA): TGTGCCAGCAGCACAGGGACAGGCGGGGTAACCGGGGAGCTGTTTTTT.